Sequencing of this T cell receptor (beta chain) was carried out in a study of T cells after yellow fever vaccination. TCRdb recomputed calls from the 5' RACE reads with MiXCR, one row per CDR3 protein. The data hold about 300,000 distinct CDR3 sequences, with 6.8% observed a single time. V was pared by 3 bases and J by 1 base, with 13 bases between. This CDR3 has 14 residues. Germline loops: CDR1 DFQATT, CDR2 SNEGSKA (reference sequence). The rearrangement joins TRBV20-1 to TRBJ2-7; D unclear. The clonotype originates from a man aged 18 to 29 who received the YFV17D yellow fever vaccine. Sequences were derived from PBMCs, sampled around 45 days after the first yellow fever vaccination. The CDR3 DNA is TGCAGTGCTAGGGCCCCCGGCAGTTCCTACGAGCAGTACGTC. Protein product: CSARAPGSSYEQYV.